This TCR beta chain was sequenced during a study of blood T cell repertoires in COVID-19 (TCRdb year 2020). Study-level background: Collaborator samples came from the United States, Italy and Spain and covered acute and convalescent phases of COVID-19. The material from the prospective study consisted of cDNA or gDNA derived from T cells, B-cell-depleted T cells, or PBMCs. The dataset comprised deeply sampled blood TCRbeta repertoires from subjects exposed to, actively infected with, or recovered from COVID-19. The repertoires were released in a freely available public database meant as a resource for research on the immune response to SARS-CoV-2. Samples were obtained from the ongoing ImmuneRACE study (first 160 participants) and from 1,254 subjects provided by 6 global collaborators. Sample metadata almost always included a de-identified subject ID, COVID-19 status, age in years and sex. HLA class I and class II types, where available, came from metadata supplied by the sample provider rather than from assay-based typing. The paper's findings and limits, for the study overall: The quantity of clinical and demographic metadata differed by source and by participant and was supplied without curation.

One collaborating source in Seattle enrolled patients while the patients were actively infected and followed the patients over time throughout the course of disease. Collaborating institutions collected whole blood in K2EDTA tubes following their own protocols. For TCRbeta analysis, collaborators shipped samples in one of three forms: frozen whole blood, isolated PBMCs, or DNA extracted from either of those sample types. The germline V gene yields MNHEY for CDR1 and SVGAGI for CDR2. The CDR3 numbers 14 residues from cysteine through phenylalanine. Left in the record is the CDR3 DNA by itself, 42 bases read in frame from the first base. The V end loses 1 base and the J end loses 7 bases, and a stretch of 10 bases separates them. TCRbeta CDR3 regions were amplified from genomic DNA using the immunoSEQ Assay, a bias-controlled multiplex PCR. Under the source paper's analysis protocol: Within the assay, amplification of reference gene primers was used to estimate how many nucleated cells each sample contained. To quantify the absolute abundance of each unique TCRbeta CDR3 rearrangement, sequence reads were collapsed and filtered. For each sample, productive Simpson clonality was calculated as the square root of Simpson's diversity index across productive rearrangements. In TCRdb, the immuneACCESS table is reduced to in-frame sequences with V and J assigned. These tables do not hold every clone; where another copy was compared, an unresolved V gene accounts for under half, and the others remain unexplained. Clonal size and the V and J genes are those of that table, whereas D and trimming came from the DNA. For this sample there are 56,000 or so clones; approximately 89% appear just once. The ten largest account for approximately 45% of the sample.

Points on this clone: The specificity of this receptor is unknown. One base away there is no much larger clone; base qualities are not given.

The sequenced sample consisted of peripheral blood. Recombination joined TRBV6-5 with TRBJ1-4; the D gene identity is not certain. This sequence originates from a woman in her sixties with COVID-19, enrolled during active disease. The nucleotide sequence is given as TGTGCCAGCAGTTACTTTCAGTCTGCTGAAAAACTGTTTTTT. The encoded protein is CASSYFQSAEKLFF.